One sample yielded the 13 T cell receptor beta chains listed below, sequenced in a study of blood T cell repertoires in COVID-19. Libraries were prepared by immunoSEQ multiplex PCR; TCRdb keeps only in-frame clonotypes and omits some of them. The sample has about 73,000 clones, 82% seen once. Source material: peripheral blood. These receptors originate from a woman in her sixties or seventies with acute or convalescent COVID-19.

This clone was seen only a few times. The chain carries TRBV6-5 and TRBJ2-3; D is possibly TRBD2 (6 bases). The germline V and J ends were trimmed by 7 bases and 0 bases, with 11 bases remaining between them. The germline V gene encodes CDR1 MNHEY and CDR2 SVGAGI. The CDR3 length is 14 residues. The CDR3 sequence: CASKLDYSTDTQYF. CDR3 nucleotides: TGTGCCAGCAAACTGGACTATAGCACAGATACGCAGTATTTT.

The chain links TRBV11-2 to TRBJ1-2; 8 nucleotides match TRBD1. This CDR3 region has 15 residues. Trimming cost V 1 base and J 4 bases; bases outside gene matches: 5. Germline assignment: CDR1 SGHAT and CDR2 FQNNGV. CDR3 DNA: TGTGCCAGCAGCTTAGTGACAGGGGCTAGCTATGGCTACACCTTC. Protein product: CASSLVTGASYGYTF.

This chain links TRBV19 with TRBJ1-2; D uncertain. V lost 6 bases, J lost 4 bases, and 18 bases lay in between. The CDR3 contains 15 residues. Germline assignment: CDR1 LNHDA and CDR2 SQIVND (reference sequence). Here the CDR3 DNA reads TGTGCCAGTAGCTCGGGAGGGCGGGCCATCTATGGCTACACCTTC. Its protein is CASSSGGRAIYGYTF.

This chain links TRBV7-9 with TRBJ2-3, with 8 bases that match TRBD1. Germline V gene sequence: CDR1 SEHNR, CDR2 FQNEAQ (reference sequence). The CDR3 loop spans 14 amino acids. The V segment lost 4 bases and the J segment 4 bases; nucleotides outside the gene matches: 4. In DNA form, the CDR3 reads TGTGCCAGCAGCTCCCGGACAGGGTCAGATACGCAGTATTTT. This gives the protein CASSSRTGSDTQYF.

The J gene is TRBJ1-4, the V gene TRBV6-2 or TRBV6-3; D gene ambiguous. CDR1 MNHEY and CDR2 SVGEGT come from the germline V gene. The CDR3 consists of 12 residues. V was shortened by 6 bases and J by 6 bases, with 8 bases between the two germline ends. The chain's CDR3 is CASSPADEKLFF. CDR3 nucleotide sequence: TGTGCCAGCAGCCCCGCAGATGAAAAACTGTTTTTT.

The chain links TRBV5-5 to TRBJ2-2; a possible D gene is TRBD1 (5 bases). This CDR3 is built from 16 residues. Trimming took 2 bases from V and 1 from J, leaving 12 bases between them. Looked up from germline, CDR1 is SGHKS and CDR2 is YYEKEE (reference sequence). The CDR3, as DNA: TGTGCCAGCAGCTTCAGAATAGACAGGAACACCGGGGAGCTGTTTTTT. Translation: CASSFRIDRNTGELFF.

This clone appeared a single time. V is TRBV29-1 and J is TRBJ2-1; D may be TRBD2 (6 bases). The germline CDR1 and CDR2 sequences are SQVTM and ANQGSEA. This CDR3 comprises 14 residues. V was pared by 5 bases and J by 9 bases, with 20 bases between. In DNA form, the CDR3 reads TGCAGCGTTAGGACCCCAGGGAGGTTAGGTGAGCAGTTCTTC. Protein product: CSVRTPGRLGEQFF.

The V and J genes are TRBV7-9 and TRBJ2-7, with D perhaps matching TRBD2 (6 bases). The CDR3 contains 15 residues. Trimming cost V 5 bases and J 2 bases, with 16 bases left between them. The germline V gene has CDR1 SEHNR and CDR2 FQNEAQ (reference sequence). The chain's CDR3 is CASSIQLGGAYEQYF. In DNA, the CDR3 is TGTGCCAGCAGCATCCAACTCGGGGGTGCCTACGAGCAGTACTTC.

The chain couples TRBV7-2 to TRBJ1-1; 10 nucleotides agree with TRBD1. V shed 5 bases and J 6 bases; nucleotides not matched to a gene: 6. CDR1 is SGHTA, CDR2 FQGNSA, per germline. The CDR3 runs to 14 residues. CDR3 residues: CASSPRGQGAEAFF. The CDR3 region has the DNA TGTGCCAGCAGCCCACGCGGACAGGGGGCTGAAGCTTTCTTT.

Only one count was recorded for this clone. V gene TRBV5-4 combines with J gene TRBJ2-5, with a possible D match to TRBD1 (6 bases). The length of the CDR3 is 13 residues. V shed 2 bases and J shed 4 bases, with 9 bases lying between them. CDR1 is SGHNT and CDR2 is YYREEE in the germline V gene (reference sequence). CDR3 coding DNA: TGTGCCAGCAGCTTTAGGGGGTCAGAGACCCAGTACTTC. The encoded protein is CASSFRGSETQYF.

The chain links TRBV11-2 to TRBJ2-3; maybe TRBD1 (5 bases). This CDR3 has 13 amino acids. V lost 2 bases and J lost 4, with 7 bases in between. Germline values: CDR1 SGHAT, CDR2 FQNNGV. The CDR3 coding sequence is TGTGCCAGCAGCTTACAGGGCCCAGATACGCAGTATTTT. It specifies CASSLQGPDTQYF.

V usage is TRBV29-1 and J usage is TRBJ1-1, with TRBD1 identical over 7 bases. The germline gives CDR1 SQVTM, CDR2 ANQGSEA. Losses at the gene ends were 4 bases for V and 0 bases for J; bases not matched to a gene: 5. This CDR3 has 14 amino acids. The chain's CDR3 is CSVATGTMNTEAFF. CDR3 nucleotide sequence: TGCAGCGTTGCGACAGGGACCATGAACACTGAAGCTTTCTTT.

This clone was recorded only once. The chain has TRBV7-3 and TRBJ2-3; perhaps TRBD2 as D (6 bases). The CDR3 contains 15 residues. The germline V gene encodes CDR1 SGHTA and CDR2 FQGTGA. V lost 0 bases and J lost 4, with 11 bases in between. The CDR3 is CASSLTPGGADTQYF. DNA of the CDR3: TGTGCCAGCAGCTTAACTCCAGGCGGGGCAGATACGCAGTATTTT. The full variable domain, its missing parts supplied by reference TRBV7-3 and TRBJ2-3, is GAGVSQTPSNKVTEKGKYVELRCDPISGHTALYWYRQSLGQGPEFLIYFQGTGAADDSGLPNDRFFAVRPEGSVSTLKIQRTERGDSAVYLCASSLTPGGADTQYFGPGTRLTVL.